One sample yielded the 14 T cell receptor beta chains listed below, sequenced in a study of cytomegalovirus exposure and HLA in healthy donors. The PCR had 60 Vbeta and 13 Jbeta primers. Repertoires were generated with immunoSEQ multiplex PCR, while TCRdb's copy carries only in-frame clones and drops some. The sample shows roughly 180,000 clones, over 70% of them seen only once. Sequencing was performed on PBMCs. The receptors shown here come from a boy younger than 10 in good health and CMV-seronegative.

The V call is TRBV27, the J call TRBJ1-2; possible D gene TRBD1, 6 bases. Trimming removed 7 bases at V and 6 bases at J, with 9 bases between. The germline CDR1 and CDR2 sequences are MNHEY and SMNVEV (reference sequence). This CDR3 has 11 amino acids. CDR3 loop: CASTQGNGYTF. For the CDR3, the DNA is TGTGCCAGCACCCAGGGGAATGGCTACACCTTC.

This clone was counted between two and nine times. The genes are TRBV14 and TRBJ2-5; D is possibly TRBD1 (5 bases). V was clipped by 5 bases and J by 7 bases, with 11 bases between them. CDR3 length equals 12 residues. Per the germline V gene, CDR1 is SGHDN and CDR2 is FVKESK. CDR3 sequence: CASSKIQVTQYF. The CDR3 nucleotides read TGTGCCAGCAGCAAAATACAGGTGACCCAGTACTTC. Together with reference TRBV14 and TRBJ2-5, the CDR3 gives the full variable domain: EAGVTQFPSHSVIEKGQTVTLRCDPISGHDNLYWYRRVMGKEIKFLLHFVKESKQDESGMPNNRFLAERTGGTYSTLKVQPAELEDSGVYFCASSKIQVTQYFGPGTRLLVL.

This chain links TRBV5-1 with TRBJ2-7; tentatively, D is TRBD1 (7 bases). Germline loops: CDR1 SGHRS, CDR2 YFSETQ. This CDR3 comprises 14 residues. V dropped 4 bases and J dropped 7 bases, with 18 bases sitting between them. The CDR3 DNA reads TGCGCCAGCAGCGCACGACAGGGAGGAATGGAGCAGTACGTC. Residues: CASSARQGGMEQYV.

The genes are TRBV2 and TRBJ2-5; 7 bases are shared with TRBD2. Germline V CDR1 and CDR2: SNHLY, FYNNEI. J lost 4 bases, V lost 8 bases, and 13 bases had no gene match. This CDR3 has 15 residues. CDR3 in DNA: TGTGCCAGCGGGAAGGAGACTAGCAAGTTAGAGACCCAGTACTTC. Translation gives CASGKETSKLETQYF.

This clone was found a few times. The chain has TRBV5-4 and TRBJ2-3, with 12 nucleotides matching TRBD2. The CDR3 sequence is 15 residues long. From germline, CDR1 is SGHNT and CDR2 YYREEE (reference sequence). V was clipped by 4 bases and J by 6 bases; unmatched bases: 6. CDR3 residues: CASSPTSGSRDTQYF. Here the CDR3 DNA reads TGTGCCAGCAGCCCGACTAGCGGGAGTCGGGATACGCAGTATTTT.

J is TRBJ1-2 and V is TRBV5-1; 9 nucleotides align to TRBD1. Unmatched junction bases numbered 15, after V lost 4 bases and J lost 8 bases. Germline V gene lookup returns CDR1 SGHRS and CDR2 YFSETQ. The CDR3 sequence is 16 residues long. CDR3 nucleotides: TGCGCCAGCAGCGCTCCGGGACAGGGAAATTGGGAGGGCTACACCTTC. This translates into CASSAPGQGNWEGYTF.

The genes are TRBV29-1 and TRBJ2-5, with TRBD2 identical over 10 bases. The CDR3 has 12 amino acids. Germline values: CDR1 SQVTM, CDR2 ANQGSEA. J gave up 4 bases and V 4 bases, and 0 bases lay outside the gene matches. The CDR3 DNA sequence: TGCAGCGTTGTAGCGGGGGGAGAGACCCAGTACTTC. Translating it yields CSVVAGGETQYF.

V is TRBV11-2 and J is TRBJ2-7; D ambiguous. This CDR3 has 13 amino acids. Germline CDR1 SGHAT, CDR2 FQNNGV. Trimming removed 1 base at V and 4 bases at J, with 8 bases between. The CDR3 DNA follows: TGTGCCAGCAGCTTAGGGCCCTTATACGAGCAGTACTTC. It codes for CASSLGPLYEQYF.

V usage is TRBV4-2 and J usage is TRBJ2-2, with TRBD2 as a possible D gene (6 bases). The germline V gene encodes CDR1 LGHNA and CDR2 YNFKEQ. This CDR3 contains 13 residues. V shed 3 bases and J shed 6 bases, with 8 bases lying between them. The CDR3 DNA sequence: TGTGCCAGCAGCCACGCTAGCGCCGGGGAGCTGTTTTTT. This translates into CASSHASAGELFF.

CDR3 in DNA: TGTGCCAGCAGTGAGGACAGGGGGCATGGCTACACCTTC. This translates into CASSEDRGHGYTF. V and J are TRBV6-6 and TRBJ1-2; TRBD1 aligns across 11 bases. CDR1 and CDR2 (germline): MNHNY, SVGAGI (reference sequence). V trimming: 5 bases; J trimming: 6 bases; junction bases outside the gene matches: 2. CDR3 length equals 13 residues.

The chain is built from TRBV1 and TRBJ1-2; TRBD1 is the table's D call and was not checked against the DNA. TRBV1 is an annotated pseudogene. The CDR3 has 16 residues. CDR3 loop: CTSSQERDRESGGYTF. The CDR3 DNA follows: TGCACCAGCAGCCAAGAGCGCGACAGGGAAAGTGGTGGCTACACCTTC.

The rearrangement uses TRBV5-1 and TRBJ1-2; 10 bases are a match to TRBD1. The CDR3 sequence is 15 residues long. Germline trimming cut 4 bases from V and 2 bases from J; bases unmatched to any gene: 5. Germline V CDR1 and CDR2: SGHRS, YFSETQ. In DNA form, the CDR3 reads TGCGCCAGCAGCGAGGACAGGGGGGTGAACTATGGCTACACCTTC. This translates into CASSEDRGVNYGYTF.

The chain joins TRBV30 to TRBJ2-1; D is perhaps TRBD2 (7 bases). Germline V gives CDR1 GTSNPN, CDR2 SVGIG (reference sequence). The V end lost 3 bases, the J end lost 7 bases, and 31 bases lay between the germline ends. CDR3 length equals 19 residues. The CDR3 here is CAWSSPTPPRGGGQNEQFF. The CDR3 DNA follows: TGTGCCTGGAGCTCCCCTACCCCCCCCAGAGGGGGAGGGCAGAATGAGCAGTTCTTC.

This clone occurred a few times. This CDR3 is CAWTPTSWNRVTDQPQHF. Written as DNA, the CDR3 is TGTGCCTGGACCCCGACGTCCTGGAACAGGGTCACGGATCAGCCCCAGCATTTT. This chain joins TRBV30 and TRBJ1-5, with a weak D call TRBD1 (6 bases). Deletions cut 4 bases from V and 5 bases from J, with 27 bases between. The CDR3 is 18 residues long. The germline CDR1 and CDR2 sequences are GTSNPN and SVGIG (reference sequence).